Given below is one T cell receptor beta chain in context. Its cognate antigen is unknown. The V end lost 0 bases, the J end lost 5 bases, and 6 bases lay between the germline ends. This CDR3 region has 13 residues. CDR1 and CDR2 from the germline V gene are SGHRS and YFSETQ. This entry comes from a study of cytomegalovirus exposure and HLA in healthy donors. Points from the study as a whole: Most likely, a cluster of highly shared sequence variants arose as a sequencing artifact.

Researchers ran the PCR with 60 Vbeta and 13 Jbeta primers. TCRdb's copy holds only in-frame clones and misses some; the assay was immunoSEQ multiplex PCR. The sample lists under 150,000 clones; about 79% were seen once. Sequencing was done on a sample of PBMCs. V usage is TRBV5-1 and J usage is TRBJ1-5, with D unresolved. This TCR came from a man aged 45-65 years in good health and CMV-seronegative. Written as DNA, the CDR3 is TGCGCCAGCAGCTTGGAACGAGATCAGCCCCAGCATTTT. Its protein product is CASSLERDQPQHF.